A selection of T cell receptor beta chains follows, all from one sample in a study of shared clonotypes between healthy human individuals. Generated by immunoSEQ multiplex PCR, the TCRdb table keeps only in-frame clones and is missing some. The sample lists about 690,000 clones, less than 95% seen once, with 34% in the top ten. Sequencing was performed on memory CD8+ T cells from PBMCs. Receptors were obtained from a man aged 18 to 30 in good health. Some clones in this sample may be carry-over from other donors' samples. Both conserved end residues are part of each CDR3. The order of the fields is D gene, V gene, clone size, J gene, CDR3 protein, CDR3 DNA. D genes are given only for firm matches. A clone size is listed for some rows: how often the clone was seen (once, few, many), or a class if it is expanded.

NA	TRBV5-1	NA	TRBJ1-4	CASSPLTRIPTNEKLFF	TGCGCCAGCAGCCCCCTCACCCGGATTCCAACTAATGAAAAACTGTTTTTT
NA	TRBV7-9	NA	TRBJ1-2	CASSLALELYGYTF	TGTGCCAGCAGCTTAGCGCTTGAGCTCTATGGCTACACCTTC
NA	TRBV25-1	few	TRBJ1-2	CASSADSRGAYGYTF	TGTGCCAGCAGTGCTGACAGCCGAGGGGCCTATGGCTACACCTTC
NA	TRBV18	NA	TRBJ1-1	CASSPRRGEQGEAFF	TGTGCCAGCTCCCCGCGCCGGGGTGAACAGGGTGAAGCTTTCTTT
TRBD2	TRBV5-5	NA	TRBJ2-7	CASSLIQAGPPYEQYF	TGTGCCAGCAGCTTGATCCAAGCGGGACCCCCCTACGAGCAGTACTTC
TRBD2	TRBV29-1	NA	TRBJ2-3	CSVEVTILTSGATDTQYF	TGCAGCGTTGAAGTCACTATATTAACTAGCGGGGCTACAGATACGCAGTATTTT
NA	TRBV9	NA	TRBJ2-7	CASSPLLSGSSYEQYF	TGTGCCAGCAGCCCCCTTTTGAGCGGCAGCTCCTACGAGCAGTACTTC
NA	TRBV7-2	NA	TRBJ1-3	CASSLAGSGNTIYF	TGTGCCAGCAGCTTAGCTGGCTCTGGAAACACCATATATTTT
NA	TRBV15	NA	TRBJ2-7	CATSRGAGEWYEQYF	TGTGCCACCAGCAGAGGGGCAGGGGAGTGGTACGAGCAGTACTTC
NA	TRBV4-1	NA	TRBJ2-1	CASSQAPARDEQFF	TGCGCCAGCAGCCAAGCCCCGGCTAGAGATGAGCAGTTCTTC
NA	TRBV27	once	TRBJ2-7	CASSYGSATYEQYF	TGTGCCAGCAGTTACGGGAGCGCTACCTACGAGCAGTACTTC
NA	TRBV7-9	NA	TRBJ2-7	CASSSRDGTYEQYF	TGTGCCAGCAGCTCCCGGGACGGAACCTACGAGCAGTACTTC
TRBD1	TRBV6-5	NA	TRBJ2-5	CASSWGGQGEEQYF	TGTGCCAGCAGTTGGGGGGGACAGGGTGAAGAGCAGTACTTC
NA	TRBV10-3	NA	TRBJ2-1	CANRDPLRNEQFF	TGTGCCAACAGGGACCCTCTTCGCAATGAGCAGTTCTTC
NA	TRBV11-2	NA	TRBJ2-7	CASRGGSHEQYF	TGTGCCAGCAGGGGGGGCTCCCACGAGCAGTACTTC
NA	TRBV9	NA	TRBJ2-3	CASSVGTDTQYF	TGTGCCAGCAGCGTTGGCACAGATACGCAGTATTTT
NA	TRBV7-9	NA	TRBJ2-7	CASSITSVTGFFYEQYF	TGTGCCAGCAGCATTACCTCGGTAACAGGTTTTTTCTACGAGCAGTACTTC
NA	TRBV9	NA	TRBJ1-5	CASSGPGSNQPQHF	TGTGCCAGCAGCGGGCCGGGAAGCAATCAGCCCCAGCATTTT
NA	TRBV5-6	NA	TRBJ2-6	CASSTPQGIGANVLTF	TGTGCCAGCAGTACACCCCAGGGGATTGGGGCCAACGTCCTGACTTTC
NA	TRBV20-1	NA	TRBJ1-1	CSADRNTEAFF	TGCAGTGCTGACCGGAACACTGAAGCTTTCTTT
TRBD1	TRBV28	NA	TRBJ2-3	CASSLGMTGPSTDTQYF	TGTGCCAGCAGTTTGGGGATGACAGGGCCTAGCACAGATACGCAGTATTTT
NA	TRBV5-6	NA	TRBJ2-5	CASSFISEAGQETQYF	TGTGCCAGCAGCTTTATTTCCGAGGCAGGCCAAGAGACCCAGTACTTC